A selection of T cell receptor beta chains follows, all from one sample in a study of blood T cell repertoires in COVID-19. TCRdb's copy holds only in-frame clones and misses some; the assay was immunoSEQ multiplex PCR. The sample lists fewer than 250,000 clones; approximately 90% were seen once. Sequenced material: PBMCs or T cells enriched from blood (not recorded which). The receptors come from a middle-aged man who had been exposed to COVID-19. Each CDR3 is given without its conserved first and last residue.

j_call,v_call,cdr3_aa
TRBJ2-5,TRBV18,ASSAKQETQY
TRBJ2-7,TRBV4-2,ASSPGTSSYEQY
TRBJ1-2,TRBV28,ASSARGTGTYGYT
TRBJ2-7,TRBV6-2/TRBV6-3,ASSYSNVVGEQY
TRBJ1-1,TRBV18,ASSLQGNTEAF
TRBJ2-3,TRBV9,ASSVLASRATDTQY
TRBJ1-2,TRBV10-3,AISGQGANYGYT
TRBJ1-3,TRBV7-8,ASSLNQGVSSGNTIY
TRBJ1-1,TRBV3-1/TRBV3-2,ASTQTGTEAF
TRBJ1-2,TRBV7-8,ASSLNSFYGYT
TRBJ2-4,TRBV19,ASSIVTSGNIQY
TRBJ1-2,TRBV5-1,ASSRGAQSYGYT
TRBJ2-3,TRBV18,ASSPLTRDDTQY
TRBJ2-1,TRBV2,ASRPSGGGAHPQF
TRBJ2-7,TRBV5-4,ASSPHRAGASREQY
TRBJ2-5,TRBV20-1,SALGGETQY
TRBJ2-7,TRBV19,ASRSSDSSYEQY
TRBJ2-7,TRBV6-5,ASSYSGLAGAYEQY
TRBJ1-5,TRBV30,AWSPLDRGNQPQH
TRBJ1-4,TRBV30,AWAGTGFVTNEKLF
TRBJ1-5,TRBV19,ASSIRDRDSRAQH
TRBJ1-2,TRBV7-9,ASSPGTVTAYT
TRBJ1-6,TRBV9,ASSLGQGRSYNSPLH
TRBJ2-3,TRBV5-4,ASSSGRRPTDTQY
TRBJ2-7,TRBV28,ASSLWDRAEQY
TRBJ1-1,TRBV9,ASSVAVGALGTEAF
TRBJ1-1,TRBV12-3/TRBV12-4,ASRGQMNTEAF
TRBJ1-3,TRBV28,ASRPGNSGNTIY
TRBJ2-2,TRBV19,ASSPDRSWTGELF
TRBJ1-5,TRBV6-5,ASSMAPGGPAPQH
TRBJ2-2,TRBV5-1,ATTGGAAGELF
TRBJ1-2,TRBV2,ASSVGQAYYGYT
TRBJ1-6,TRBV5-1,ASSLGDLERSSPLH
TRBJ2-1,TRBV2,ASTTGSYNEQF
TRBJ2-5,TRBV19,ASSIGFHGGGGETQY
TRBJ1-1,TRBV7-9,ASSFLEGTEAF
TRBJ1-5,TRBV18,ASSPDRSNQPQH
TRBJ1-4,TRBV5-1,ASSLAGSTNEKLF
TRBJ2-1,TRBV11-1,ASSSYRETDNEQF
TRBJ2-1,TRBV28,ASSSWTSGAYNEQF
TRBJ1-5,TRBV5-6,ASSSSLLGGYSNQPQH
TRBJ2-3,TRBV12-3/TRBV12-4,ASSSYDTDTQY
TRBJ2-7,TRBV7-9,ASSLLVTGASYEQY
TRBJ1-3,TRBV5-1,ASSWFLGQGGNTIY
TRBJ1-4,TRBV6-6,ASSYGGLGEKLF
TRBJ2-3,TRBV7-8,ASSPNRVATDTQY
TRBJ2-7,TRBV9,ASSVAIMGGRDEQY
TRBJ1-6,TRBV2,ASTEDRAFGSLH
TRBJ1-4,TRBV4-2,ASSQAGARVTNEKLF
TRBJ1-2,TRBV6-5,ASARGGSNYGYT
TRBJ1-2,TRBV7-9,ASSTTYYGYT
TRBJ1-5,TRBV28,ASTVSRTGKSRGNQPQH